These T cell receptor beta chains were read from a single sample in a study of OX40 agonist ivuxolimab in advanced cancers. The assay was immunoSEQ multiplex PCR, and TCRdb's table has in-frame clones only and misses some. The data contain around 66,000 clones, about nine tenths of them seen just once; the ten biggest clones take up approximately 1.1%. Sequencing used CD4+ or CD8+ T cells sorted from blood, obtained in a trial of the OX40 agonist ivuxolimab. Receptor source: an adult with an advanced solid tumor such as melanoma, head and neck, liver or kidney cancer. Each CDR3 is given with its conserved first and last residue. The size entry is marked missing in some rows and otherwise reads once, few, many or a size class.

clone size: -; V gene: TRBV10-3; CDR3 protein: CAISTPGGNTEAFF
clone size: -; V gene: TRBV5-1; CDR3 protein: CASSLGALAGGYNEQFF
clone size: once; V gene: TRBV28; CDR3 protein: CASRRLAATYEQYF
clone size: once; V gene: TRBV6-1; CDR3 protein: CASRQPGGQRHTQYF
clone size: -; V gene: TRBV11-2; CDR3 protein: CASSLDRLVAPVQFF
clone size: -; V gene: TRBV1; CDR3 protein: CTSSQDRSPLTYEQYF
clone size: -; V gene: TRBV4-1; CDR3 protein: CASSQDWDSAYNEQFF
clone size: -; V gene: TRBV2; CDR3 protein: CASSEGRQGYTGELFF
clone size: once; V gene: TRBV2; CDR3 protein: CASSESAWSYEQYF
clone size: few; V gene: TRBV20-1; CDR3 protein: CSARGNTEAFF
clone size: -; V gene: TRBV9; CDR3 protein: CASSVEGNSNQPQHF
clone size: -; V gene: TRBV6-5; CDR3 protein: CASSYDSGAETQYF
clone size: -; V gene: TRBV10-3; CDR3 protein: CAISPLGDNEQFF
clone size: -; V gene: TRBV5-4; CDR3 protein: CASSFHGETQYF
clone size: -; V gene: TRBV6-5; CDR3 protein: CASSLGDSNQPQHF
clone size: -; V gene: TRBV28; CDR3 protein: CASSPRRYGYTF
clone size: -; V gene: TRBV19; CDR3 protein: CASSRSGAGLQETQYF
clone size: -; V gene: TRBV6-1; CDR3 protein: CASSVWTDTQYF
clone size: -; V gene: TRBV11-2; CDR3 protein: CASSYPGTLAYEQYF
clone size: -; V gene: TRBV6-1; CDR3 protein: CASSELLPAQHF
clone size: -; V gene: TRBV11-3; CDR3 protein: CASSLALGGRSSTEAFF
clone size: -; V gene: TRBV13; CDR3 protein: CASSPPSGGELFF
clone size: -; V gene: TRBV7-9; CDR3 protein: CASSPDITGTQYF
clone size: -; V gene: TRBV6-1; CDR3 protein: CASSAGVETQYF
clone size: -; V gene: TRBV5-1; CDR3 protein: CASSLGAGEIHEQYF
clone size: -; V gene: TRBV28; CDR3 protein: CASSFLPGTDEKLFF
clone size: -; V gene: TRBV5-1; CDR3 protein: CASSLGGQKETQYF
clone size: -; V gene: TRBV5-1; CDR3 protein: CASSYQLSSYNEQFF
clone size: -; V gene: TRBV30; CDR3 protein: CAWKGEGTGELFF
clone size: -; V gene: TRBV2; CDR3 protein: CASSGHTEAFF
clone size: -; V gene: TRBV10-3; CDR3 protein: CAISGPVAGTNEQFF
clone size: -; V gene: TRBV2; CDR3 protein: CASTLLISEQYF
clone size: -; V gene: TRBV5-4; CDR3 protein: CASQAGQSYEQYF
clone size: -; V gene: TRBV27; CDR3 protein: CASSSGQRSNYGYTF
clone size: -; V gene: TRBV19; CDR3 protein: CASSISPQGSTDTQYF
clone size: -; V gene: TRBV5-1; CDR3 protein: CASSLRPQNSYEQYF
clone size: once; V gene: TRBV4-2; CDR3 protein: CASSQDRTSGSTGELFF
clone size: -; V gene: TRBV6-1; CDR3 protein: CASTGQGARYEQYF